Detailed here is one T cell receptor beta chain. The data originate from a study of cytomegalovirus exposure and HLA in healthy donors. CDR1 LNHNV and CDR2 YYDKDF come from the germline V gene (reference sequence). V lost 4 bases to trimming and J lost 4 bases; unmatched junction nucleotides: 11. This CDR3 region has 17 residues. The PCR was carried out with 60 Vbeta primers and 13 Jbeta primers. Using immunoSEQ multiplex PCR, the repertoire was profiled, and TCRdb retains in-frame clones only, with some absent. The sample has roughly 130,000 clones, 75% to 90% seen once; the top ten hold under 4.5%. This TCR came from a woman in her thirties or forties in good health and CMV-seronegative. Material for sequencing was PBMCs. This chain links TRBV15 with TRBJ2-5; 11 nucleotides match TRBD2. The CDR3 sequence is CATSNPWGLADSETQYF. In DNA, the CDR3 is TGTGCCACCAGCAATCCCTGGGGACTAGCGGACTCAGAGACCCAGTACTTC. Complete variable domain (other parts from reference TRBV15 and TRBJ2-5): DAMVIQNPRYQVTQFGKPVTLSCSQTLNHNVMYWYQQKSSQAPKLLFHYYDKDFNNEADTPDNFQSRRPNTSFCFLDIRSPGLGDTAMYLCATSNPWGLADSETQYFGPGTRLLVL.